A selection of T cell receptor beta chains follows, all from one sample in a study of blood T cell repertoires in COVID-19. The protocol was immunoSEQ multiplex PCR, while the TCRdb copy is restricted to in-frame clones and leaves out a portion. The sample records around 150,000 clones, about 80% being singletons. Sequenced: PBMCs or T cells enriched from blood (not recorded which). These receptors originate from a woman aged 55-70 years who had recovered from COVID-19. The CDR3 runs from the conserved cysteine through the conserved F or W. A D gene is named only where the DNA matches it firmly. Rows give clone size only sometimes, using once, few, many, or a class for an expanded clone.

d_call j_call clone_size v_call cdr3_nt cdr3_aa
TRBD2 TRBJ2-7 NA TRBV5-6 TGTGCCAGCAGCTTAGGTTGGGGCGGGGGTCCTCCTCCCCACGAGCAGTACTTC CASSLGWGGGPPPHEQYF
TRBD1 TRBJ1-1 NA TRBV5-1 TGCGCCAGCAGCTTGGCCGGACAGGGGGACACTGAAGCTTTCTTT CASSLAGQGDTEAFF
TRBD1 TRBJ1-2 once TRBV3-1/TRBV3-2 TGTGCCAGCAGCCAAGCACAGGGACAGGGGATCGGCTACACCTTC CASSQAQGQGIGYTF
NA TRBJ2-5 NA TRBV5-4 TGTGCCAGCAGCCGGGACTTCCTCCCCGAGACCCAGTACTTC CASSRDFLPETQYF
TRBD2 TRBJ2-7 few TRBV7-8 TGTGCCAGCAGCTTAGCGCCGGGGGGGCCGGACGAGCAGTACTTC CASSLAPGGPDEQYF
NA TRBJ2-3 NA TRBV19 TGTGCCAGTAGTATCGTCCACAGGGTTAGCACAGATACGCAGTATTTT CASSIVHRVSTDTQYF
TRBD2 TRBJ2-1 NA TRBV11-2 TGTGCCAGCAGCTTATCACCTAGCGGGGCCGATGAGCAGTTCTTC CASSLSPSGADEQFF
NA TRBJ1-2 NA TRBV5-1 TGCGCCAGCAGCTCATCAGGGAATGGCTACACCTTC CASSSSGNGYTF
NA TRBJ2-7 NA TRBV7-9 TGTGCCAGCAGCCTCATAGACGGGATCTACGAGCAGTACTTC CASSLIDGIYEQYF
NA TRBJ1-2 NA TRBV7-9 TGTGCCAGCAGCTTAGGCCAGGACAAGCATGGCTACACCTTC CASSLGQDKHGYTF
NA TRBJ1-2 NA TRBV13 TGTGCCAGCAGCCAGGACGGGGAGTATGGCTACACCTTC CASSQDGEYGYTF
TRBD1 TRBJ1-3 few TRBV5-1 TGCGCCAGCAGCCCGGGACAGGGGTCTGGAAACACCATATATTTT CASSPGQGSGNTIYF
TRBD1 TRBJ2-7 NA TRBV5-1 TGCGCCAGCAGCTTGTACAGGGGATCCTACGAGCAGTACTTC CASSLYRGSYEQYF
NA TRBJ2-7 NA TRBV4-2 TGTGCCAGCAGCCAGGTGGGGACTGATAGCTCCTACGAGCAGTACTTC CASSQVGTDSSYEQYF
TRBD2 TRBJ2-7 NA TRBV29-1 TGCAGCGTTGAGAGCGGGGGAACCTACGAGCAGTACTTC CSVESGGTYEQYF
NA TRBJ1-5 NA TRBV29-1 TGCAGCGTTGTCGATCGAGTGAGGGCTTGGAATCAGCCCCAGCATTTT CSVVDRVRAWNQPQHF
TRBD2 TRBJ2-2 NA TRBV19 TGTGCCAGTAGTGCCGCCGGGACTAGAGCCGGGGAGCTGTTTTTT CASSAAGTRAGELFF
TRBD1 TRBJ1-2 NA TRBV18 TGTGCCAGCTCACTCACGTGGACAGGGGTTCTAAACTATGGCTACACCTTC CASSLTWTGVLNYGYTF
NA TRBJ1-4 NA TRBV5-6 TGTGCCAGCAGCTTTCACGGACATAATGAAAAACTGTTTTTT CASSFHGHNEKLFF
NA TRBJ1-3 NA TRBV14 TGTGCCAGCAGGAAGACCAAGACAGCTGGAAACACCATATATTTT CASRKTKTAGNTIYF
NA TRBJ2-5 NA TRBV7-9 TGTGCCAGCAGCTTAGCCTATTTTACAGGTCGAGAGACCCAGTACTTC CASSLAYFTGRETQYF
NA TRBJ1-4 once TRBV6-2/TRBV6-3 TGTGCCAGCAGTTATTCACAGCCAGCAACTAATGAAAAACTGTTTTTT CASSYSQPATNEKLFF
TRBD1 TRBJ2-3 NA TRBV24-1 TGTGCCACCAGTGATGGAACCGGGACAGGGCGAGTAGATACGCAGTATTTT CATSDGTGTGRVDTQYF
TRBD2 TRBJ2-2 NA TRBV6-6 TGTGCCAGCAGTCGGACTAGCGGGGGGGACACCGGGGAGCTGTTTTTT CASSRTSGGDTGELFF
NA TRBJ2-7 NA TRBV5-1 TGCGCCAGCAGCTTGGCGTCAGGTTACTCCTACGAGCAGTACTTC CASSLASGYSYEQYF
TRBD2 TRBJ2-7 NA TRBV5-4 TGTGCCAGCAGCTTGGCCCGGCTAGCGGGGACTAGAGAGCAGTACTTC CASSLARLAGTREQYF
NA TRBJ2-3 once TRBV21-1 TGTGCCAGCAGCAAATCCCAGCGGGGGAGAGATACGCAGTATTTT CASSKSQRGRDTQYF
TRBD1 TRBJ1-5 NA TRBV5-6 TGTGCCAGCAGCTTGTGGGACAGGGGTGGACAGCATTTT CASSLWDRGGQHF
TRBD1 TRBJ2-1 NA TRBV12-5 TGTGCTAGTGCCTTGAGGGGGCCCAACAATGAGCAGTTCTTC CASALRGPNNEQFF
NA TRBJ1-3 few TRBV18 TGTGCCAGCTCACCACAGCCTCACTCTGGAAACACCATATATTTT CASSPQPHSGNTIYF
TRBD2 TRBJ2-1 NA TRBV10-3 TGTGCCATCAGTGATAGCGGGGGGGCCGGGAACTTCTACAATGAGCAGTTCTTC CAISDSGGAGNFYNEQFF
NA TRBJ2-3 NA TRBV7-8 TGTGCCAGCAGCTTACGGGGGATATTGTATTCTAGCACAGATACGCAGTATTTT CASSLRGILYSSTDTQYF
NA TRBJ1-1 NA TRBV19 TGTGCCAGTAGCACGACAGTGAACACTGAAGCTTTCTTT CASSTTVNTEAFF
NA TRBJ1-2 once TRBV5-6 TGTGCCAGCAGCTGGCAACAACAGGGCTATGGCTACACCTTC CASSWQQQGYGYTF
NA TRBJ1-5 NA TRBV27 TGTGCCAGCAGGGAAACATCAGGGATTATCAATCAGCCCCAGCATTTT CASRETSGIINQPQHF
TRBD1 TRBJ2-3 NA TRBV11-2 TGTGCCAGCAGCTGGGACAGGGCCTCTCCAGATACGCAGTATTTT CASSWDRASPDTQYF
NA TRBJ1-2 NA TRBV5-6 TGTGCCAGCAGCTTGGGCCGGGGGGCCAACTATGGCTACACCTTC CASSLGRGANYGYTF
NA TRBJ2-7 few TRBV18 TGTGCCAGCTCGCCCCCCTACGTTGGCGGGTCCTACGAGCAGTACTTC CASSPPYVGGSYEQYF
TRBD1 TRBJ2-1 NA TRBV6-4 TGTGCCAGCAGCACAGGGGGTACCTACAATGAGCAGTTCTTC CASSTGGTYNEQFF
NA TRBJ1-5 NA TRBV7-2 TGTGCCAGCAGCTTAGACGTAGCGGCAGCCTGGGGCAATCAGCCCCAGCATTTT CASSLDVAAAWGNQPQHF
TRBD2 TRBJ2-1 few TRBV7-9 TGTGCCAGCAGCCTCAGGACTAGCGGCTACAATGAGCAGTTCTTC CASSLRTSGYNEQFF
NA TRBJ1-4 many TRBV5-1 TGCGCCAGCAGCTGGCAGGGGCAAACTAATGAAAAACTGTTTTTT CASSWQGQTNEKLFF
NA TRBJ1-2 NA TRBV5-6 TGTGCCAGCAGCTTTAGAGGCCCGGCCTATGGCTACACCTTC CASSFRGPAYGYTF
TRBD2 TRBJ2-7 NA TRBV27 TGTGCCAGCAGCACGGGACTATCCTACGAGCAGTACTTC CASSTGLSYEQYF
TRBD1 TRBJ2-5 NA TRBV5-1 TGCGCCAGCAGCACGACAGGGGGCAAAGAGACCCAGTACTTC CASSTTGGKETQYF
TRBD2 TRBJ2-7 NA TRBV2 TGTGCCAGTCGGTCTAGCGGGGGCGGCTACGAGCAGTACTTC CASRSSGGGYEQYF
TRBD2 TRBJ2-2 NA TRBV2 TGTGCCAGCAACCTCCTACTAGCGGGGGGGAACACCGGGGAGCTGTTTTTT CASNLLLAGGNTGELFF